The rows below give T cell receptor beta chains drawn from one sample of a study of blood T cells in healthy people across ages. TCRdb ran MiXCR on the 5' RACE reads and lists one entry per CDR3 protein. Seen here are about 1.8 million distinct CDR3 sequences, 49% observed once, and the top ten hold 2.1%. The sequencing input was blood. The receptors were sampled from a middle-aged woman in good health. CDR3s include the opening cysteine and the closing phenylalanine or tryptophan. The order of the fields is D gene, clone size, J gene, V gene, CDR3 DNA, CDR3 protein. D genes are given only for firm matches. The listing skips clone size in some rows; elsewhere it reads once, few, many or a size class.

NA | NA | TRBJ2-7 | TRBV28 | TGTGCCAGCAGTTTGCCACGCCAGGGATCCTACGAGCAGTACTTC | CASSLPRQGSYEQYF
NA | NA | TRBJ2-5 | TRBV7-9 | TGTGCCAGCAGCTTAGCCTCAACAGGATTCCAAAAAGAGACCCAGTACTTC | CASSLASTGFQKETQYF
NA | NA | TRBJ2-3 | TRBV12-3/TRBV12-4 | TGTGCCAGCAGACTTACCCACGGGGGCACAGATACGCAGTATTTT | CASRLTHGGTDTQYF
NA | few | TRBJ2-1 | TRBV7-7 | TGTGCTAGCAGCCCCGACTTACAGCGAAATGAGCAGTTCTTC | CASSPDLQRNEQFF
NA | NA | TRBJ1-1 | TRBV5-1 | TGCGCCAGCAGCTTGGGTAGCGGGGGCGTCTCTGAAGCTTTCTTT | CASSLGSGGVSEAFF
NA | NA | TRBJ2-1 | TRBV4-1 | TGCGCCAGCAGCCAGATACCCTCCGAGTCGACTGAGCAGTTCTTC | CASSQIPSESTEQFF
NA | few | TRBJ2-1 | TRBV4-3 | TGCGCCAGCAGCCCCGGACCCCTGGGGGGTGAGCAGTTCTTC | CASSPGPLGGEQFF
NA | NA | TRBJ1-2 | TRBV4-1 | TGCGCCAGCAGCCAAGCCGCCTTCACAGGGCTCTATGGCTACACCTTC | CASSQAAFTGLYGYTF
NA | few | TRBJ2-4 | TRBV7-2 | TGTGCCAGCAGCTTAGCCACGGGGCTAGCCAAAAACATTCAGTACTTC | CASSLATGLAKNIQYF
TRBD2 | few | TRBJ2-5 | TRBV18 | TGTGCCAGCTCACCCATAGGGACTAGCGAGCGAGAGACCCAGTACTTC | CASSPIGTSERETQYF
TRBD1 | few | TRBJ1-2 | TRBV29-1 | TGCAGCGCTGAGGGACAGGGTCACTATGGCTACACCTTC | CSAEGQGHYGYTF
TRBD1 | few | TRBJ2-1 | TRBV6-5 | TGTGCCAGCAGTTCGGGACAGGGAAAGCATGAGCAGTTCTTC | CASSSGQGKHEQFF
NA | NA | TRBJ1-5 | TRBV12-3/TRBV12-4 | TGTGCCAGCACCTTGGGGGGGAAAAGCAATCAGCCCCAGCATTTT | CASTLGGKSNQPQHF
NA | NA | TRBJ1-6 | TRBV11-2 | TGTGCCAGCAGCAAAAGGACAGCCCTCACTGAGACCTATAATTCACCCCTCCACTTT | CASSKRTALTETYNSPLHF
NA | NA | TRBJ2-7 | TRBV4-2 | TGTGCCAGCAGCCCGCAGGGGCCGAGCTCCTACGAGCAGTACTTC | CASSPQGPSSYEQYF
TRBD1 | NA | TRBJ2-7 | TRBV7-9 | TGTGCCAGCAGCCTGTACCGGGACAGGGGGCTCCACGAGCAGTACTTC | CASSLYRDRGLHEQYF
TRBD1 | NA | TRBJ2-5 | TRBV20-1 | TGCAGTGCCAGTACAGGGGATGGTAACCAAGAGACCCAGTACTTC | CSASTGDGNQETQYF
TRBD2 | NA | TRBJ2-5 | TRBV5-1 | TGCGCCAGCAGTCAACTAGCGGGGCCCCAAGAGACCCAGTACTTC | CASSQLAGPQETQYF
TRBD1 | many | TRBJ2-3 | TRBV9 | TGTGCCAGCAGCCCTTTCAGACAGGGTGACACAGATACGCAGTATTTT | CASSPFRQGDTDTQYF
NA | NA | TRBJ2-7 | TRBV6-4 | TGTGCCAGCAGTCGAGTCCCCTCTGGCCCTATGGGCTACGAGCAGTACTTC | CASSRVPSGPMGYEQYF
TRBD2 | NA | TRBJ2-3 | TRBV6-1 | TGTGCCAGCAGTGTTCGGACTAGCGGGGGACTTGGGGCAGATACGCAGTATTTT | CASSVRTSGGLGADTQYF
NA | NA | TRBJ1-2 | TRBV20-1 | TGCAGTGGATTACCACAGGGTAACAATGGCTACACCTTC | CSGLPQGNNGYTF
TRBD1 | NA | TRBJ1-5 | TRBV10-3 | TGTGCCATCAGTGTGGCAGGGGGCGTCAATCAGCCCCAGCATTTT | CAISVAGGVNQPQHF
NA | few | TRBJ2-5 | TRBV11-2 | TGTGCCAGCAGCTTAGATCTACGGGCCCAGTACTTC | CASSLDLRAQYF
NA | once | TRBJ2-7 | TRBV5-1 | TGCGCCAGCAGCGCCCTCGGAGGGGGGGGCCTCAACGAGCAGTACTTC | CASSALGGGGLNEQYF
NA | NA | TRBJ2-1 | TRBV13 | TGTGCCAGCAGGGTGACGGCCGAGCAGTTCTTC | CASRVTAEQFF
NA | NA | TRBJ1-1 | TRBV15 | TGTGCCACCAGCACACGGGGCCAGAACACTGAAGCTTTCTTT | CATSTRGQNTEAFF
NA | few | TRBJ2-1 | TRBV6-2/TRBV6-3 | TGTGCCAGCAGTTACTCAAAGGTACAGGGTATTTTGTACAATGAGCAGTTCTTC | CASSYSKVQGILYNEQFF
NA | NA | TRBJ2-5 | TRBV5-1 | TGCGCCAGCAGCTGGGTACAGGGAGTAGGAGAGACCCAGTACTTC | CASSWVQGVGETQYF
NA | few | TRBJ2-5 | TRBV9 | TGTGCCAGCAGCGCGCCTCAATCACAAGAGACCCAGTACTTC | CASSAPQSQETQYF
NA | NA | TRBJ2-1 | TRBV7-2 | TGTGCCAGCAACGGATGGGCGGGCCCACGCGGGGAGCAGTTCTTC | CASNGWAGPRGEQFF
NA | NA | TRBJ2-3 | TRBV11-2 | TGTGCCAGCAGCTGGGGCGGGGGACACCTACGAGATACGCAGTATTTT | CASSWGGGHLRDTQYF